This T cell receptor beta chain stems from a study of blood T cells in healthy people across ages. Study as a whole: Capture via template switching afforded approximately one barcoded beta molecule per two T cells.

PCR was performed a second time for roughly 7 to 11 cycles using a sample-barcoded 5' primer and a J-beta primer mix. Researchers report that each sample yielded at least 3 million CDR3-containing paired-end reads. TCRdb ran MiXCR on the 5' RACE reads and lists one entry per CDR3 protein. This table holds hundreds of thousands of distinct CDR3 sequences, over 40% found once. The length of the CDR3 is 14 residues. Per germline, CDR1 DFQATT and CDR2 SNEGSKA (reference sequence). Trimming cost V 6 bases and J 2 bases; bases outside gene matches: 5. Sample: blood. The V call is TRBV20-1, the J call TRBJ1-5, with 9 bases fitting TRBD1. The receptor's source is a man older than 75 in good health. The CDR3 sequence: CSATDRGGNQPQHF. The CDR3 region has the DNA TGCAGTGCGACGGACAGGGGCGGCAATCAGCCCCAGCATTTT.